These 15 T cell receptor beta chains were sequenced from one sample in a study of blood T cell repertoires in COVID-19. Some clones are missing from TCRdb's copy, which holds only in-frame ones; the method was immunoSEQ multiplex PCR. The sample includes about 200,000 clones, roughly 88% seen only once; the top ten take 18%. Sequencing was carried out using peripheral blood. These receptors were obtained from a man aged 45-65 years with COVID-19, enrolled during active disease.

The rearrangement joins TRBV7-3 to TRBJ1-3; D unresolved. Between the trimmed V and J ends, which lost 5 bases and 4 bases, there was a span of 9 bases. Germline CDR1 and CDR2: SGHTA and FQGTGA. CDR3 size: 13 residues. The DNA for the CDR3 is TGTGCCAGCAGCCCCCATCAGGGAAACACCATATATTTT. Protein product: CASSPHQGNTIYF.

J is TRBJ2-1 and V is TRBV5-4, with TRBD2 matching over 9 bases. Germline assignment: CDR1 SGHNT and CDR2 YYREEE (reference sequence). The CDR3 has 17 amino acids. Trimming removed 4 bases from V and 7 bases from J; junction bases left unmatched: 15. CDR3 sequence reads: CASSAALSSGEQNEQFF. CDR3 nucleotide sequence: TGTGCCAGCAGCGCCGCCCTATCTAGCGGGGAGCAGAATGAGCAGTTCTTC.

The chain carries TRBV6-5 and TRBJ2-1, with 9 bases fitting TRBD1. Germline CDR1 and CDR2: MNHEY and SVGAGI. The CDR3 runs to 15 residues. J lost 8 bases, V lost 7 bases, and 12 bases had no gene match. CDR3 residues: CASKQQGARGDEQFF. The CDR3 DNA reads as TGTGCCAGCAAACAACAGGGGGCGCGGGGCGATGAGCAGTTCTTC.

The chain recombines TRBV7-8 with TRBJ1-2; 7 bases are a match to TRBD1. Germline V gene sequence: CDR1 SGHVS, CDR2 FQNEAQ. This CDR3 is 14 amino acids long. V dropped 7 bases and J dropped 3; count of bases not matched to a gene: 8. CDR3 DNA sequence: TGTGCCAGCAACAAGGGGGCGCAGGACTATGGCTACACCTTC. Encoded protein: CASNKGAQDYGYTF.

This chain connects TRBV6-5 to TRBJ1-6; no clear D. Trimming stripped 2 bases from V and 8 bases from J, with 7 bases between. CDR1 is MNHEY, CDR2 SVGAGI, per germline. The CDR3 has 13 amino acids. The chain's CDR3 is CASSYGRDSPLHF. The CDR3 coding sequence is TGTGCCAGCAGTTACGGTCGAGATTCACCCCTCCACTTT.

The chain uses TRBV25-1 and TRBJ2-5; 12 bases map to TRBD2. Germline V gene lookup returns CDR1 MGHDK and CDR2 SYGVNS. The CDR3 is made up of 15 amino acids. The ends lost 5 bases at V and 3 bases at J; junction bases unmatched: 4. The CDR3 region is CASSRLAGVEETQYF. For the CDR3, the DNA is TGTGCCAGCAGTCGACTAGCGGGAGTGGAAGAGACCCAGTACTTC.

The chain carries TRBV18 and TRBJ1-2; 8 nucleotides line up with TRBD1. Germline CDR1 reads KGHSH; CDR2 reads LQKENI. With 5 bases clipped from V and 5 bases from J, the junction kept 7 bases outside the gene matches. The CDR3 consists of 14 residues. The CDR3 is CASSSGQGPYGYTF. DNA of the CDR3: TGTGCCAGCTCATCCGGACAGGGCCCGTATGGCTACACCTTC.

CDR3 amino acids: CASSQAVDPEDSPLHF. The CDR3 DNA sequence: TGTGCCAGCAGCCAAGCTGTGGACCCGGAGGATTCACCCCTCCACTTT. The chain recombines TRBV3-1 (or the pseudogene TRBV3-2) with TRBJ1-6; D gene uncertain. The CDR3 is 16 amino acids. The germline CDR1 and CDR2 sequences are LGHDT and YNNKEL (reference sequence). Trimming took 1 base from V and 8 from J, leaving 15 bases between them.

A single count supports this clone. The rearrangement uses TRBV9 and TRBJ1-3; perhaps TRBD1 as D (6 bases). CDR3 length: 15 amino acids. Germline lookup yields CDR1 SGDLS and CDR2 YYNGEE. Trimming stripped 0 bases from V and 3 bases from J, with 10 bases between. CDR3 region: CASSVDRAGGNTIYF. DNA of the CDR3: TGTGCCAGCAGCGTAGACAGGGCGGGTGGAAACACCATATATTTT.

This clone appeared a few times. V gene TRBV3-1 (or the pseudogene TRBV3-2) combines with J gene TRBJ1-3, with D perhaps matching TRBD1 (5 bases). Germline CDR1 LGHDT, CDR2 YNNKEL (reference sequence). The CDR3 covers 14 residues. Trimming pared 2 bases from V and 3 bases from J, leaving 8 bases between. CDR3 sequence: CASSQQGHGNTIYF. In nucleotides, the CDR3 is TGTGCCAGCAGCCAACAGGGTCATGGAAACACCATATATTTT.

The chain combines TRBV9 with TRBJ2-7; D is perhaps TRBD1 (5 bases). This CDR3 is 14 amino acids long. Trimming stripped 0 bases from V and 2 bases from J, with 9 bases between. Germline values: CDR1 SGDLS, CDR2 YYNGEE. The CDR3 spells CASSVGVGAYEQYF. DNA for the CDR3: TGTGCCAGCAGCGTAGGGGTAGGGGCCTACGAGCAGTACTTC.

The CDR3 nucleotides are TGTGCCAGCAGTGAAGCGGCCGGCGGGACAGTTACATGGAGATATGGCTACACCTTC. Amino acids: CASSEAAGGTVTWRYGYTF. V and J are TRBV6-1 and TRBJ1-2, with TRBD1 identical over 7 bases. V lost 0 bases, J lost 5 bases, and 18 bases stayed unmatched. Germline lookup yields CDR1 MNHNS and CDR2 SASEGT. The CDR3 has 19 amino acids.

This sequence joins TRBV4-1 and TRBJ1-4; D uncertain. The CDR3 consists of 14 residues. V was pared by 3 bases and J by 1 base, with 6 bases between. Per germline, CDR1 MGHRA and CDR2 YSYEKL. CDR3 region: CASSQLGTNEKLFF. CDR3 coding DNA: TGCGCCAGCAGCCAGCTAGGAACTAATGAAAAACTGTTTTTT.

V usage is TRBV28 and J usage is TRBJ1-6; D remains unclear. V lost 2 bases and J 5 bases, leaving 7 bases between the germline ends. Germline CDR1 and CDR2: MDHEN and SYDVKM. The CDR3 spans 14 residues. This CDR3 is CASSLPQDNSPLHF. The CDR3 DNA follows: TGTGCCAGCAGTTTACCTCAGGATAATTCACCCCTCCACTTT.

The chain is built from TRBV5-8 and TRBJ2-1; D perhaps matches TRBD1 (6 bases). Between the trimmed V and J ends, which lost 7 bases and 3 bases, there was a span of 26 bases. Germline values: CDR1 SGHTS, CDR2 YDEGEE. This CDR3 has 18 residues. CDR3 amino acids: CASPKALGQRKFYNEQFF. The CDR3 region has the DNA TGTGCCAGCCCCAAGGCCCTTGGACAGCGAAAATTCTACAATGAGCAGTTCTTC.